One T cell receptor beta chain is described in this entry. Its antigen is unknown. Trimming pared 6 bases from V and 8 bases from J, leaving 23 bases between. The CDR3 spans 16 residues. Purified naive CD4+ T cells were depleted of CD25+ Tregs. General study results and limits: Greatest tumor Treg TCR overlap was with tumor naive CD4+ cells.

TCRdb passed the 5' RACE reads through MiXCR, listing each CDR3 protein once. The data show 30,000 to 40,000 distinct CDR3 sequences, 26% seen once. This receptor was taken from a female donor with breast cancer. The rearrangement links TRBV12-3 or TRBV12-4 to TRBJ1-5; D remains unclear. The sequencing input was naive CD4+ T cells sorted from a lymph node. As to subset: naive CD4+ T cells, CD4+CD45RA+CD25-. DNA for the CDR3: TGTGCCAGCAGCCCTTCCCGACCGAAAATTGTGGAGCCCCAGCATTTT. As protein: CASSPSRPKIVEPQHF.